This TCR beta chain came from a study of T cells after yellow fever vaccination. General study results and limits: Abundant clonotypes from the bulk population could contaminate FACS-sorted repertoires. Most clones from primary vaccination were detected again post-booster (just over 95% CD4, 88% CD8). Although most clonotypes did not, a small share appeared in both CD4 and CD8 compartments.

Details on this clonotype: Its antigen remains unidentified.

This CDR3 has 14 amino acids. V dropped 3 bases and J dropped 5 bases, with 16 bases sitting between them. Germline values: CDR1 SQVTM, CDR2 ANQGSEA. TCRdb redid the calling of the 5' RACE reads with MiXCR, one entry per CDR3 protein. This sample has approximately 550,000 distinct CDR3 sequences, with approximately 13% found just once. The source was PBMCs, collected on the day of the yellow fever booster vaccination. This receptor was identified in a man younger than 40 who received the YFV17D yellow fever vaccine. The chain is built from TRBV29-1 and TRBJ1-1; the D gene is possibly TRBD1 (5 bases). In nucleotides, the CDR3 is TGCAGCGTTGAGCAGCAGGGTGGAAGGACTGAAGCTTTCTTT. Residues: CSVEQQGGRTEAFF.